The present entry profiles one T cell receptor (beta chain) with its context. The length of the CDR3 is 19 residues. The V end was cut by 6 bases, the J end by 5 bases, with 26 bases between. The germline V gene encodes CDR1 MGHRA and CDR2 YSYEKL. The sample comes from a study of blood T cell repertoires in COVID-19. As for the study in general: Spain, Italy and the United States supplied samples that represented acute and convalescent COVID-19. T cells, B-cell-depleted T cells, or PBMCs supplied cDNA or gDNA.

How the authors handled the data: Reference gene primer amplification gave estimated nucleated cell counts. TCRdb's copy holds only in-frame clones and misses some; the assay was immunoSEQ multiplex PCR. V, J and clone size are those of that table, while D and trimming were read from the DNA. The sample shows about 670,000 clones, 75% to 90% of them seen only once. The receptor comes from a woman aged 18 to 35 with acute or convalescent COVID-19. The rearrangement links TRBV4-1 to TRBJ1-6, with a tentative D call TRBD1 (6 bases). The sequencing input was peripheral blood. CDR3 amino acids: CASSHTIATGRQHNSPLHF. The CDR3, as DNA: TGCGCCAGCAGTCACACGATAGCGACAGGCCGCCAACATAATTCACCCCTCCACTTT.